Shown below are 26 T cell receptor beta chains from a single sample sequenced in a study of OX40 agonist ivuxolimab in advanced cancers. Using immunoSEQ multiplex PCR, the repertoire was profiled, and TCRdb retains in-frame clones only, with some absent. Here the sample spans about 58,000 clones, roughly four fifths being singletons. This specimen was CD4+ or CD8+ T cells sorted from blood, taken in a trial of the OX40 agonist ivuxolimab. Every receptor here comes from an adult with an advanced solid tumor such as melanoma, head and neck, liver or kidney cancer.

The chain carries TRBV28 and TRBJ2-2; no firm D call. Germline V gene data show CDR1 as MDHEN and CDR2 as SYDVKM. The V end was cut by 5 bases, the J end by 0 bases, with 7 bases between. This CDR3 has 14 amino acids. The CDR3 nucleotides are TGTGCCAGCAGTCCCGCTCCGAACACCGGGGAGCTGTTTTTT. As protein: CASSPAPNTGELFF.

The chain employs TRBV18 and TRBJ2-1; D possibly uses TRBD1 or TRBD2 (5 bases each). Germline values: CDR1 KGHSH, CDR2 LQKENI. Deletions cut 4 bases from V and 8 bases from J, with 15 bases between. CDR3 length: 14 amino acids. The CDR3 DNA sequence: TGTGCCAGCTCACAGGGACGCCACACCGATGAGCAGTTCTTC. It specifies CASSQGRHTDEQFF. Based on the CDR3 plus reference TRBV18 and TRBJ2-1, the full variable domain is NAGVMQNPRHLVRRRGQEARLRCSPMKGHSHVYWYRQLPEEGLKFMVYLQKENIIDESGMPKERFSAEFPKEGPSILRIQQVVRGDSAAYFCASSQGRHTDEQFFGPGTRLTVL.

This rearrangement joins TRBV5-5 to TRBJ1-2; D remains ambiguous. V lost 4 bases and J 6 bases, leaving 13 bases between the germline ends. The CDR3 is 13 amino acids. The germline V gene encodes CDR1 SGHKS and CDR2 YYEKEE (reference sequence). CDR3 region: CASSPDGSDGYTF. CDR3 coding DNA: TGTGCCAGCAGCCCGGACGGTTCCGATGGCTACACCTTC.

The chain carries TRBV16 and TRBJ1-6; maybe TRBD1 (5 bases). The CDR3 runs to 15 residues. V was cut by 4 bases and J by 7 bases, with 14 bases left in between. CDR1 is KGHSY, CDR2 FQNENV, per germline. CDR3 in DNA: TGTGCCAGCAGCCCCGAAGCCAGGGCCAATTCACCCCTCCACTTT. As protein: CASSPEARANSPLHF.

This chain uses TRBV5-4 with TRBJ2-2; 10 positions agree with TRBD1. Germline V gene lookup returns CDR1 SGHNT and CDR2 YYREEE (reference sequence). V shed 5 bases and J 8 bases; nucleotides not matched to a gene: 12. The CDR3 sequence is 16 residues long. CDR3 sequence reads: CASRPQGQGITGELFF. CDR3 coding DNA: TGTGCCAGCAGGCCTCAGGGACAGGGGATTACTGGGGAGCTGTTTTTT. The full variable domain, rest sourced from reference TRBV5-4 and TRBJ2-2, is ETGVTQSPTHLIKTRGQQVTLRCSSQSGHNTVSWYQQALGQGPQFIFQYYREEENGRGNFPPRFSGLQFPNYSSELNVNALELDDSALYLCASRPQGQGITGELFFGEGSRLTVL.

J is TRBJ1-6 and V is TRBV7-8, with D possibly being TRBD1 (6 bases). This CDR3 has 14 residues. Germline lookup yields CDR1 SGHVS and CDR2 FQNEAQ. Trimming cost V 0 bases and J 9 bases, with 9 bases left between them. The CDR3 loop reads CASSLAGTSSPLHF. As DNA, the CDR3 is TGTGCCAGCAGCTTAGCAGGGACAAGTTCACCCCTCCACTTT. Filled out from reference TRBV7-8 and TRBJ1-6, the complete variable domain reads GAGVSQSPRYKVAKRGQDVALRCDPISGHVSLFWYQQALGQGPEFLTYFQNEAQLDKSGLPSDRFFAERPEGSVSTLKIQRTQQEDSAVYLCASSLAGTSSPLHFGNGTRLTVT.

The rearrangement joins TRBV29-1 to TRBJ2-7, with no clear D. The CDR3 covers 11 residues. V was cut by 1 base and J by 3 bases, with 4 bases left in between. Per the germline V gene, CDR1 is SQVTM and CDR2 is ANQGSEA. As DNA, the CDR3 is TGCAGCGTTGAAGCCGGCTACGAGCAGTACTTC. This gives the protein CSVEAGYEQYF.

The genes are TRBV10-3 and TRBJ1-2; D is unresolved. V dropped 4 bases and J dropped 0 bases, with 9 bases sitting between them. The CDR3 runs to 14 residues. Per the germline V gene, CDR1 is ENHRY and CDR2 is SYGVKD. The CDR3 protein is CAISASSANYGYTF. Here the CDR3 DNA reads TGTGCCATCAGTGCCTCCTCCGCTAACTATGGCTACACCTTC.

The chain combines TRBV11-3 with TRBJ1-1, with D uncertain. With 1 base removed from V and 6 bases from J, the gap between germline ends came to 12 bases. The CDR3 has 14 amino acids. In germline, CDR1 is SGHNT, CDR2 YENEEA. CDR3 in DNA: TGTGCCAGCAGCTTAGGGAAGTCGGGGTCTGAAGCTTTCTTT. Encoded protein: CASSLGKSGSEAFF.

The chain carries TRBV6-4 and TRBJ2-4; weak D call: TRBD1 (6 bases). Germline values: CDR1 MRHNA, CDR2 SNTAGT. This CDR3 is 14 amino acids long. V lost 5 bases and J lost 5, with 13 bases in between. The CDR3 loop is CASSSYREQNIQYF. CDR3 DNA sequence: TGTGCCAGCAGTTCCTACAGGGAACAAAACATTCAGTACTTC.

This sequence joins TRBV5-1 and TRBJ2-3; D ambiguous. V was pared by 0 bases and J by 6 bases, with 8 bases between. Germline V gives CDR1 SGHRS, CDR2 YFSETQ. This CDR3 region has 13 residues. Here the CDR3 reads CASSLALPDTQYF. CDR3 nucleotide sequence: TGCGCCAGCAGCTTGGCTCTACCGGATACGCAGTATTTT.

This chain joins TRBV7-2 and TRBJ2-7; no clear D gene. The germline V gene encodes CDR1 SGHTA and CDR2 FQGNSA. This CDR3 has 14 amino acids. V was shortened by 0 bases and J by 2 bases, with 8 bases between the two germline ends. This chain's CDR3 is CASSLAPGTYEQYF. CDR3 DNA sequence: TGTGCCAGCAGCTTAGCCCCGGGTACCTACGAGCAGTACTTC. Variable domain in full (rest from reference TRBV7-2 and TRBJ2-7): GAGVSQSPSNKVTEKGKDVELRCDPISGHTALYWYRQSLGQGLEFLIYFQGNSAPDKSGLPSDRFSAERTGGSVSTLTIQRTQQEDSAVYLCASSLAPGTYEQYFGPGTRLTVT.

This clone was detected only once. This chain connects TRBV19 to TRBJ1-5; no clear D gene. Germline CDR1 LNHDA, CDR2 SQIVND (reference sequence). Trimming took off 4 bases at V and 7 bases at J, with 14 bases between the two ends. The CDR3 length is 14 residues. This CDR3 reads CASSTSPPGQPQHF. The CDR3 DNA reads TGTGCCAGTAGTACCTCCCCCCCCGGGCAGCCCCAGCATTTT.

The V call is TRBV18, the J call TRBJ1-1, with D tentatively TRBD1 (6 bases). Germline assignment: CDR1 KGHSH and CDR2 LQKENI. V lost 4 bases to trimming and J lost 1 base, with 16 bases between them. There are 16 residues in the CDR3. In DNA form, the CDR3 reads TGTGCCAGCTCACTAAAGTACGGGGGCGGGAACACTGAAGCTTTCTTT. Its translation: CASSLKYGGGNTEAFF.

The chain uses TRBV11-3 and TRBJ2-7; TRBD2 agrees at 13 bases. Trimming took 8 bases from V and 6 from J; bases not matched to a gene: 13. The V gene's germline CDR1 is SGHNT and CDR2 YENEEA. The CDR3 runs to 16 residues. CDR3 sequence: CASGQNAGLAGSEQYF. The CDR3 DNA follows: TGTGCCAGCGGGCAGAACGCGGGACTAGCGGGGAGCGAGCAGTACTTC.

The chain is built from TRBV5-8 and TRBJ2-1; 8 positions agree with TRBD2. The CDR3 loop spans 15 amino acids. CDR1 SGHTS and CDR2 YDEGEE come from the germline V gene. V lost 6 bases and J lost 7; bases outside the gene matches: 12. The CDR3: CASTAGTRVGNEQFF. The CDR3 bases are TGTGCCAGCACCGCCGGGACTAGAGTGGGGAATGAGCAGTTCTTC.

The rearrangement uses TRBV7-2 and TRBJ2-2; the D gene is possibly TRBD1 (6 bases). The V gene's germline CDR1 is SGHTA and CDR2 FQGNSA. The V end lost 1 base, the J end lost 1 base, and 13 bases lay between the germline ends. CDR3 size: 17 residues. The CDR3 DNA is TGTGCCAGCAGCTTAGTTGCGAGACAGGTGAACACCGGGGAGCTGTTTTTT. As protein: CASSLVARQVNTGELFF. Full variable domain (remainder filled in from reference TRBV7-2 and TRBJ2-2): GAGVSQSPSNKVTEKGKDVELRCDPISGHTALYWYRQSLGQGLEFLIYFQGNSAPDKSGLPSDRFSAERTGGSVSTLTIQRTQQEDSAVYLCASSLVARQVNTGELFFGEGSRLTVL.

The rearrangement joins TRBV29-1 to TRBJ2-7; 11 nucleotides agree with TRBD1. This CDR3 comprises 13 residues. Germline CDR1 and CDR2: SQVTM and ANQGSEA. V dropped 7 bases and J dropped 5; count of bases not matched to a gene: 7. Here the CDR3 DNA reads TGCAGCGCCCGGACAGGGGGCGGAAACGAGCAGTACTTC. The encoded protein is CSARTGGGNEQYF.

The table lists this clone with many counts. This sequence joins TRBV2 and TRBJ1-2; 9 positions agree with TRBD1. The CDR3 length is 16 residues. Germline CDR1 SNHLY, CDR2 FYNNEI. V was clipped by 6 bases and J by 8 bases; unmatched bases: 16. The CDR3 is CASRRNTRDRENGYTF. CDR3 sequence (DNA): TGTGCCAGCAGACGAAATACCCGGGACAGGGAAAACGGCTACACCTTC.

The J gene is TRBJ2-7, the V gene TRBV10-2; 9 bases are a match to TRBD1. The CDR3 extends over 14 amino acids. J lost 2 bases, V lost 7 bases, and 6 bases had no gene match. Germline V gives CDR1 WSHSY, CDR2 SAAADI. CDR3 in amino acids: CASTPGQGPYEQYF. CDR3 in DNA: TGCGCCAGCACTCCCGGACAGGGGCCCTACGAGCAGTACTTC.

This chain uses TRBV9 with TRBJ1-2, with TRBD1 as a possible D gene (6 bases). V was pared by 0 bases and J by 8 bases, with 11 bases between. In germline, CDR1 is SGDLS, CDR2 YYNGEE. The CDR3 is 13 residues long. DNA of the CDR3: TGTGCCAGCAGCGTAGCCCAGGGGTGGGGCTACACCTTC. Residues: CASSVAQGWGYTF.

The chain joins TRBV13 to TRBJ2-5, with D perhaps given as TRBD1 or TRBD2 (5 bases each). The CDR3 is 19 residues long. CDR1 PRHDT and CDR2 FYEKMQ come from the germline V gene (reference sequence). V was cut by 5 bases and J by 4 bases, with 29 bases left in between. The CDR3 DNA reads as TGTGCCAGCAGCATCTCCCCCCCAGGCAGGGAGTTTAGCGCAGAGACCCAGTACTTC. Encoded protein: CASSISPPGREFSAETQYF.

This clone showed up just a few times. This CDR3 is CASSFKDRGNTGELFF. As DNA, the CDR3 is TGTGCCAGCAGCTTTAAGGACAGGGGAAACACCGGGGAGCTGTTTTTT. The chain links TRBV5-4 to TRBJ2-2; 9 nucleotides line up with TRBD1. V lost 2 bases and J lost 2; bases outside the gene matches: 4. The CDR3 spans 16 residues. The germline gives CDR1 SGHNT, CDR2 YYREEE (reference sequence). Together with reference TRBV5-4 and TRBJ2-2, the CDR3 gives the full variable domain: ETGVTQSPTHLIKTRGQQVTLRCSSQSGHNTVSWYQQALGQGPQFIFQYYREEENGRGNFPPRFSGLQFPNYSSELNVNALELDDSALYLCASSFKDRGNTGELFFGEGSRLTVL.

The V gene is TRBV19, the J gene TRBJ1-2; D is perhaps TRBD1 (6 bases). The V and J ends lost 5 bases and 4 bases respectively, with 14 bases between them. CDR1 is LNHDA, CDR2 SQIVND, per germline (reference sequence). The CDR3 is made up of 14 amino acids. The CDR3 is CASSQRDIGYGYTF. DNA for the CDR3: TGTGCCAGTAGTCAACGGGACATCGGCTATGGCTACACCTTC.

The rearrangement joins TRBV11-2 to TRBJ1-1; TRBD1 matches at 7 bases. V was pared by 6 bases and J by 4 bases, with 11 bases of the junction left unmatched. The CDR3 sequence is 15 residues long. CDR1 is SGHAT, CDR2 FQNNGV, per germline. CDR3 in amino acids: CASSQSRSGGTEAFF. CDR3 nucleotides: TGTGCCAGCAGTCAATCTCGGTCAGGGGGCACTGAAGCTTTCTTT.

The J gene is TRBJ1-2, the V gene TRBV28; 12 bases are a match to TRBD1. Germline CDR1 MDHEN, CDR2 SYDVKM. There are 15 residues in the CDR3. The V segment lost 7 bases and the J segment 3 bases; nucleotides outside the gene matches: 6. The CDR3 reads CASTPGTGGYYGYTF. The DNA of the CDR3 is TGTGCCAGCACCCCCGGGACAGGGGGCTACTATGGCTACACCTTC.